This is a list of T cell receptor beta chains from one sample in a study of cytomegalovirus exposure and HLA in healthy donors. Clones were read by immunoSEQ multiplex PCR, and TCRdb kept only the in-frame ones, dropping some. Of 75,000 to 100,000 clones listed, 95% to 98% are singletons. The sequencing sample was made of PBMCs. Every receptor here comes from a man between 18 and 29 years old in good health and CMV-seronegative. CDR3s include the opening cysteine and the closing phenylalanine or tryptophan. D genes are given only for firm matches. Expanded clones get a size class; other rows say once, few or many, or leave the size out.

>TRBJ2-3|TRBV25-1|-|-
CASSGYGTDTQYF
TGTGCCAGCAGTGGTTATGGCACAGATACGCAGTATTTT
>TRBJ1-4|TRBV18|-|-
CASSPTATNEKLFF
TGTGCCAGCTCCCCGACAGCAACTAATGAAAAACTGTTTTTT
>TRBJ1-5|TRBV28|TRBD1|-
CASSPGTGNQPQHF
TGTGCCAGCAGTCCGGGGACAGGGAATCAGCCCCAGCATTTT
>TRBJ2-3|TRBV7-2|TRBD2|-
CASSSVHSGRLTDTQYF
TGTGCCAGCAGCTCCGTTCATAGCGGGAGGCTCACAGATACGCAGTATTTT
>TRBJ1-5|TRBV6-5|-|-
CASSSGGSNQPQHF
TGTGCCAGCAGTTCGGGAGGATCCAATCAGCCCCAGCATTTT
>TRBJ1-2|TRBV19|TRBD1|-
CASSPRDRGNGYTF
TGTGCCAGTAGCCCTCGGGACAGGGGAAATGGCTACACCTTC
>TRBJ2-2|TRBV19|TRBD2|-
CATATGTRSTGELFF
TGTGCCACTGCAACCGGGACTAGGAGCACCGGGGAGCTGTTTTTT
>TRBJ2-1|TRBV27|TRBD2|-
CASSLSPGLAGLSYNEQFF
TGTGCCAGCAGTTTATCGCCGGGACTAGCGGGACTTTCCTACAATGAGCAGTTCTTC
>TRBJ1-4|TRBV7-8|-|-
CASSQTGTEKLFF
TGTGCCAGCAGTCAGACCGGGACAGAAAAACTGTTTTTT
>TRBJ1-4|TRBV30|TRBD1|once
CAWIRYRGDVNEKLFF
TGTGCCTGGATACGGTACAGGGGAGATGTTAATGAAAAACTGTTTTTT
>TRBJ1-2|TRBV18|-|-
CASSPRDIGSGSYTF
TGTGCCAGCTCACCACGGGACATTGGCTCTGGAAGCTACACCTTC
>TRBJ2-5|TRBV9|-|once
CASSVAGRRGQETQYF
TGTGCCAGCAGCGTAGCGGGGCGAAGGGGGCAAGAGACCCAGTACTTC
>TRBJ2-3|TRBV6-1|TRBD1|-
CASRQGNTQYF
TGTGCCAGCAGACAGGGGAATACGCAGTATTTT
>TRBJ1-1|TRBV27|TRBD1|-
CASRGAGGPGSTEAFF
TGTGCCAGCAGAGGCGCAGGGGGCCCCGGGAGTACTGAAGCTTTCTTT
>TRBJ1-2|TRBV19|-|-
CASSIFQGTNYGYTF
TGTGCCAGTAGTATCTTTCAGGGAACTAACTATGGCTACACCTTC
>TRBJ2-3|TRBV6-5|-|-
CASRGTQGTDTQYF
TGTGCCAGCAGGGGGACTCAAGGGACAGATACGCAGTATTTT
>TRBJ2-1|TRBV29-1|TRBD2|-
CSVEWRTSGYNEQFF
TGCAGCGTTGAATGGAGGACTAGCGGGTACAATGAGCAGTTCTTC
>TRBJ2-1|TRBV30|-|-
CAWSLREQFF
TGTGCCTGGAGTTTGAGAGAGCAGTTCTTC
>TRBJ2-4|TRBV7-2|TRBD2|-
CASSRLEGTSGVAKNIQYF
TGTGCCAGCAGCCGATTAGAAGGGACTAGCGGGGTAGCCAAAAACATTCAGTACTTC
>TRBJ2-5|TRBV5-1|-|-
CASSRVETQYF
TGCGCCAGCAGCCGGGTTGAGACCCAGTACTTC
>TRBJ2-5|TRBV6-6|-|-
CASSYRGETQYF
TGTGCCAGCAGTTACAGGGGAGAGACCCAGTACTTC
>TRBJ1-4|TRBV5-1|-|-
CASTEGATNEKLFF
TGCGCCAGCACCGAGGGCGCAACTAATGAAAAACTGTTTTTT
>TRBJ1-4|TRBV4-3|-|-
CASSRQKHPNEKLFF
TGCGCCAGCAGCCGCCAGAAACACCCTAATGAAAAACTGTTTTTT
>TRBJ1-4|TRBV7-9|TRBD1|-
CASSRGQGAEKLFF
TGTGCCAGCAGTAGGGGACAGGGTGCTGAAAAACTGTTTTTT
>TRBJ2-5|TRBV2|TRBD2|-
CASSDGTRGGETQYF
TGTGCCAGCAGTGACGGGACCCGGGGAGGGGAGACCCAGTACTTC
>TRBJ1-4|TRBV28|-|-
CASSYRVNNEKLFF
TGTGCCAGCAGTTATCGGGTAAATAATGAAAAACTGTTTTTT
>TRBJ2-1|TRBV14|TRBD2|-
CASSQEKGTRGYNEQFF
TGTGCCAGCAGCCAAGAAAAAGGGACTAGAGGCTACAATGAGCAGTTCTTC
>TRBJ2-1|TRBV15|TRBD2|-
CATSRIKTSGRAVQEQFF
TGTGCCACCAGCAGGATAAAAACTAGCGGGAGGGCCGTACAAGAGCAGTTCTTC
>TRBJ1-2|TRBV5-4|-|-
CASSLARQGAYGYTF
TGTGCCAGCAGCTTGGCCAGGCAGGGCGCCTATGGCTACACCTTC
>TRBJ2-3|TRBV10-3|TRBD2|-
CAIKSGISTDTQYF
TGTGCCATCAAAAGCGGGATTAGCACAGATACGCAGTATTTT
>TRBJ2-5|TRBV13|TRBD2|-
CASSFVVGLAEYQETQYF
TGTGCCAGCAGCTTTGTGGTCGGACTAGCGGAGTACCAAGAGACCCAGTACTTC
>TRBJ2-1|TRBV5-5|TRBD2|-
CASSLDWTSGHNEQFF
TGTGCCAGCAGCTTGGACTGGACTAGCGGGCACAATGAGCAGTTCTTC
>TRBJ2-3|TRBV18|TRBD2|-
CASSTTSGRGTQYF
TGTGCCAGCTCAACGACTAGCGGGAGAGGTACGCAGTATTTT
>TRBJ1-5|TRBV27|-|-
CAPGESDLDSQPQHF
TGTGCCCCAGGGGAGTCAGATTTAGACTCTCAGCCCCAGCATTTT
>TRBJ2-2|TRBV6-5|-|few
CASGPGRTGELFF
TGTGCCAGCGGCCCGGGGAGGACCGGGGAGCTGTTTTTT
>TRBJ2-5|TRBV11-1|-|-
CASSLATTSSQETQYF
TGTGCCAGCAGCTTAGCAACGACTAGTTCCCAAGAGACCCAGTACTTC
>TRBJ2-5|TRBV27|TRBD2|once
CASSASGAGTQYF
TGTGCCAGCAGTGCTAGCGGCGCCGGGACCCAGTACTTC
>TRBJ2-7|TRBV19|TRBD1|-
CASSLAGQGYEQYF
TGTGCCAGTAGTTTGGCGGGACAGGGCTACGAGCAGTACTTC
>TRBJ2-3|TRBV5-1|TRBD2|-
CASSGVLAGGGDTQYF
TGCGCCAGCAGCGGAGTACTAGCGGGAGGCGGAGATACGCAGTATTTT
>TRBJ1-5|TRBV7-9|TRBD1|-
CASSRGQGGNQPQHF
TGTGCCAGCAGCCGAGGACAGGGCGGCAATCAGCCCCAGCATTTT
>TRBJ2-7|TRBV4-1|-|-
CASSPRDSEYEQYF
TGCGCCAGCAGCCCTCGGGACTCCGAATACGAGCAGTACTTC
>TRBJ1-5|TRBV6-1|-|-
CASSDPQTLGNQPQHF
TGTGCCAGCAGTGACCCCCAGACTTTGGGCAATCAGCCCCAGCATTTT
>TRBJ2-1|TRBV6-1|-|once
CASSEAMALPINEQFF
TGTGCCAGCAGTGAAGCGATGGCCCTGCCGATCAATGAGCAGTTCTTC
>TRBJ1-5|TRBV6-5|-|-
CASSYSRSGQPQHF
TGTGCCAGCAGTTACTCAAGGTCAGGTCAGCCCCAGCATTTT
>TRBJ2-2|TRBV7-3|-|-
CASSPPGLAFTGELFF
TGTGCCAGCAGCCCACCGGGATTAGCATTCACCGGGGAGCTGTTTTTT
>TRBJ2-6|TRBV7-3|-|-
CASSLNGRGTSGANVLTF
TGTGCCAGCAGCTTGAATGGCAGGGGGACTTCTGGGGCCAACGTCCTGACTTTC